The 10 T cell receptor beta chains reported below all come from one sample, sequenced in a study of Ad26.COV2.S vaccination and SARS-CoV-2 variants. Regarding treatment: around 19 received Ad26.COV2.S at low or high dose, single or two shots; several received placebo; per-sample allocation not given. Collection of samples fell on day 63 after the first vaccine or placebo injection. Libraries were prepared by immunoSEQ multiplex PCR; TCRdb keeps only in-frame clonotypes and omits some of them. The table includes some 640,000 clones, 89% detected once. The sequencing used peripheral blood, collected in a trial of Ad26.COV2.S vaccine versus placebo. The origin of the receptors is a person aged 18-65 years who received the Ad26.COV2.S COVID-19 vaccine or a placebo.

The chain couples TRBV13 to TRBJ2-2; 7 bases are shared with TRBD2. The V gene end was trimmed by 3 bases and the J gene end by 2 bases; junction bases not matched to a gene: 6. Germline lookup yields CDR1 PRHDT and CDR2 FYEKMQ (reference sequence). The CDR3 runs 16 residues. The CDR3 nucleotides are TGTGCCAGCAGCTTCGGCAGCGGGACTAACACCGGGGAGCTGTTTTTT. Amino acid sequence: CASSFGSGTNTGELFF.

This chain links TRBV6-2 or TRBV6-3 with TRBJ2-7, with TRBD2 as a possible D gene (5 bases). Trimming removed 2 bases from V and 6 bases from J, with 14 bases in between. The CDR3 consists of 14 residues. Germline CDR1 MNHEY, CDR2 SVGEGT. CDR3: CASSYLDSAGEQYF. The CDR3 coding sequence is TGTGCCAGCAGTTACCTCGATAGCGCGGGCGAGCAGTACTTC.

This chain links TRBV9 with TRBJ1-1, with D tentatively TRBD1 (5 bases). CDR3 length: 13 amino acids. Deletions cut 2 bases from V and 3 bases from J, with 8 bases between. Germline V gives CDR1 SGDLS, CDR2 YYNGEE. This CDR3 is CASSVMGDTEAFF. DNA for the CDR3: TGTGCCAGCAGCGTCATGGGGGACACTGAAGCTTTCTTT.

CDR3 in amino acids: CASSKGKRQGQETQYF. The CDR3 DNA sequence: TGTGCCAGCAGCAAAGGGAAGAGACAGGGGCAAGAGACCCAGTACTTC. The chain joins TRBV21-1 to TRBJ2-5; the D call of TRBD1 is as the table states it, not checked on the DNA. TRBV21-1 is marked as a pseudogene. The CDR3 has 16 amino acids.

The chain joins TRBV10-3 to TRBJ2-7; no firm D call. V lost 2 bases and J lost 0, with 5 bases in between. This CDR3 has 13 amino acids. Germline loops: CDR1 ENHRY, CDR2 SYGVKD. The CDR3 DNA reads TGTGCCATCAGTGAGCAGGACTCCTACGAGCAGTACTTC. Protein product: CAISEQDSYEQYF.

J is TRBJ2-7 and V is TRBV7-6; 9 positions match TRBD2. Per the germline V gene, CDR1 is SGHVS and CDR2 is FNYEAQ. V lost 0 bases, J lost 4 bases, and 10 bases stayed unmatched. This CDR3 comprises 17 residues. In DNA form, the CDR3 reads TGTGCCAGCAGCTTAGCGCTGGCGGGAGGGCGGGGGTACGAGCAGTACTTC. Protein: CASSLALAGGRGYEQYF. Together with reference TRBV7-6 and TRBJ2-7, the CDR3 gives the full variable domain: GAGVSQSPRYKVTKRGQDVALRCDPISGHVSLYWYRQALGQGPEFLTYFNYEAQQDKSGLPNDRFSAERPEGSISTLTIQRTEQRDSAMYRCASSLALAGGRGYEQYFGPGTRLTVT.

The chain employs TRBV6-4 and TRBJ1-1; D remains ambiguous. CDR3 size: 13 residues. Trimming cost V 6 bases and J 0 bases, with 8 bases left between them. Germline V CDR1 and CDR2: MRHNA, SNTAGT. The DNA for the CDR3 is TGTGCCAGCAGGGAGAGAATGAACACTGAAGCTTTCTTT. Its translation: CASRERMNTEAFF.

The genes are TRBV6-6 and TRBJ1-2; no reliable D call. The V gene lost 0 bases and the J gene lost 6 bases, with 8 bases spanning the gap. Germline V gene lookup returns CDR1 MNHNY and CDR2 SVGAGI (reference sequence). This CDR3 has 13 residues. The CDR3 region is CASSYSTEDGYTF. As DNA, the CDR3 is TGTGCCAGCAGTTACTCGACGGAAGATGGCTACACCTTC.

V is TRBV6-2 or TRBV6-3 and J is TRBJ1-1, with TRBD1 matching 8 bases. This CDR3 contains 15 residues. Germline CDR1 is MNHEY and CDR2 is SVGEGT. The V segment lost 4 bases and the J segment 0 bases; nucleotides outside the gene matches: 4. The CDR3 coding sequence is TGTGCCAGCAGTTTCCAGACAGGGGTGAACACTGAAGCTTTCTTT. Its translation: CASSFQTGVNTEAFF.

The chain combines TRBV5-6 with TRBJ2-7; 8 bases line up with TRBD2. The V gene's germline CDR1 is SGHDT and CDR2 YYEEEE. Unmatched junction bases numbered 10, after V lost 4 bases and J lost 7 bases. The CDR3 is 14 amino acids. The CDR3 bases are TGTGCCAGCAGCCGGCCGGGACTAGAAGGTGAGCAGTACTTC. It is translated as CASSRPGLEGEQYF. The whole variable domain, filled in from reference TRBV5-6 and TRBJ2-7, reads DAGVTQSPTHLIKTRGQQVTLRCSPKSGHDTVSWYQQALGQGPQFIFQYYEEEERQRGNFPDRFSGHQFPNYSSELNVNALLLGDSALYLCASSRPGLEGEQYFGPGTRLTVT.